These T cell receptor beta chains were read from a single sample in a study of T cell responses to AZD1222 COVID-19 vaccine. The data were produced by immunoSEQ multiplex PCR, yet TCRdb's version contains in-frame clones alone and is incomplete. The repertoire consists of around 130,000 clones, with around 90% occurring once and the leading ten covering around 3.3%. Sequences were derived from peripheral blood, sampled on day 0 of AZD1222 vaccination. All receptors derive from an adult in good health. The CDR3 runs from the conserved cysteine through the conserved F or W. D genes are given only for firm matches. The listing skips clone size in some rows; elsewhere it reads once, few, many or a size class.

d_gene: NA; j_gene: TRBJ2-7; abundance: NA; v_gene: TRBV2; CDR3nt: TGTGCCACCTCCCGGGAGCAGTACTTC; CDR3aa: CATSREQYF
d_gene: TRBD1; j_gene: TRBJ2-7; abundance: few; v_gene: TRBV7-9; CDR3nt: TGTGCCAGCAGCCCAGGACAGGGATCAGTGGACGAGCAGTACTTC; CDR3aa: CASSPGQGSVDEQYF
d_gene: TRBD1; j_gene: TRBJ2-1; abundance: NA; v_gene: TRBV11-3; CDR3nt: TGTGCCAGCAGCATCCGCGGAGGGACAGGGGTCAATGAGCAGTTCTTC; CDR3aa: CASSIRGGTGVNEQFF
d_gene: NA; j_gene: TRBJ1-3; abundance: NA; v_gene: TRBV30; CDR3nt: TGTGCCTGGGGGTCCCTAGCTTTTGGGACCATATATTTT; CDR3aa: CAWGSLAFGTIYF
d_gene: NA; j_gene: TRBJ2-7; abundance: NA; v_gene: TRBV27; CDR3nt: TGTGCCAGCAGCCCCCTCGCAGGGGCCCTGGGTGAGCAGTACTTC; CDR3aa: CASSPLAGALGEQYF
d_gene: NA; j_gene: TRBJ1-1; abundance: NA; v_gene: TRBV12-3/TRBV12-4; CDR3nt: TGTGCCAGCAGTCCCAACGACAGTAAAGAAGCTTTCTTT; CDR3aa: CASSPNDSKEAFF
d_gene: NA; j_gene: TRBJ2-5; abundance: NA; v_gene: TRBV6-5; CDR3nt: TGTGCCAGCAGCCCGCTTTCATCGACCCAGTACTTC; CDR3aa: CASSPLSSTQYF
d_gene: TRBD2; j_gene: TRBJ2-7; abundance: NA; v_gene: TRBV28; CDR3nt: TGTGCCAGCGTCGGGGGGACTAGCGGGAGGCAGTACTTC; CDR3aa: CASVGGTSGRQYF
d_gene: NA; j_gene: TRBJ2-1; abundance: NA; v_gene: TRBV28; CDR3nt: TGTGCCAGCAGTCTAGTAGCGCGTGAGCAGTTCTTC; CDR3aa: CASSLVAREQFF
d_gene: NA; j_gene: TRBJ2-7; abundance: NA; v_gene: TRBV14; CDR3nt: TGTGCCAGCAGCCAAGGGCAGCTCTGGGACGAGCAGTACTTC; CDR3aa: CASSQGQLWDEQYF